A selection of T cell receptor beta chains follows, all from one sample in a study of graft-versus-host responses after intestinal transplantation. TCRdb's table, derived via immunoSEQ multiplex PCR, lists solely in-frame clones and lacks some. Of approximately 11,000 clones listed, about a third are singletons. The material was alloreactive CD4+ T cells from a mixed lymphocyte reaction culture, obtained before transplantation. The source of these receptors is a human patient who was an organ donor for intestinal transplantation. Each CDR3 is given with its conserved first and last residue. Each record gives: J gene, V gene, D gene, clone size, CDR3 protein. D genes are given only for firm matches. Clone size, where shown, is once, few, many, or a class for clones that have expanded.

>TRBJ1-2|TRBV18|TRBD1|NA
CASSLNRGQSYGYTF
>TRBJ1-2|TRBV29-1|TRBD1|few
CSVTGTGPSNYGYTF
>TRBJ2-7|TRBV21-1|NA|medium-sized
CASSNASPYEQYF
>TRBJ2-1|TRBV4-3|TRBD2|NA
CASSQDSGFGLAGGNEQFF
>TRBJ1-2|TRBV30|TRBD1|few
CAWSVRGDRGPYDYGYTF
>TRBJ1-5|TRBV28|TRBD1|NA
CASRLGTGFVRQPQHF
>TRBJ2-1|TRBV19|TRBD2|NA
CASSTLKRGPYNEQFF
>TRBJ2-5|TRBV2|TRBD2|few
CASSFLAGAETQYF
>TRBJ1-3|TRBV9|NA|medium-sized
CASSASGSGNTIYF
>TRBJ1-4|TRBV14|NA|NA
CASSQDPYRQAPPRELFF
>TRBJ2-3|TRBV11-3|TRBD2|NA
CASSFSGGADTQYF
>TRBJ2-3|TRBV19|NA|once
CASSNRRGDTQYF
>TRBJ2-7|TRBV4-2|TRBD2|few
CASSQGLAGGNEQYF
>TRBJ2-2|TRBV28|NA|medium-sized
CASSFSFGVRTGELFF